This T cell receptor (beta chain) is drawn from a study of cytomegalovirus exposure and HLA in healthy donors. Overall study findings and caveats: Previous analysis showed most TCR beta V segments were productive about 87% or about 30% of the time. The study dropped some indistinguishable V segments, TRBV6-2 and TRBV6-3 among them. In all likelihood, a cluster of highly shared sequence variants was a sequencing artifact.

This CDR3 has 14 amino acids. V was clipped by 0 bases and J by 7 bases; unmatched bases: 4. Germline-derived CDR1 and CDR2 are SGHRS and YFSETQ. This clone has only a few counts. Its specificity is not known. The study ran its PCR with 60 Vbeta and 13 Jbeta primers. Here immunoSEQ multiplex PCR was the method, and the copy in TCRdb shows in-frame clones only, minus some. This sample yields 150,000 to 200,000 clones, of which around 83% are seen a single time; about 1% belongs to the top ten. This rearrangement joins TRBV5-1 to TRBJ1-2, with 9 bases fitting TRBD1. The specimen was PBMCs. The clonotype was recovered from a woman aged 40 to 50 in good health and CMV-seronegative. The CDR3 coding sequence is TGCGCCAGCAGCTTGGGGGACAGGGTATCTGGCTACACCTTC. Translating it yields CASSLGDRVSGYTF.